These 21 T cell receptor beta chains share one sample of origin, sequenced in a study of blood T cells in healthy people across ages. Next came a second PCR, run for about 7 to 12 cycles, which used a sample-barcoded 5' primer along with a J-beta primer mix. TCRdb used MiXCR to reprocess the 5' RACE reads, holding one entry per CDR3 protein. The sample shows over 950,000 distinct CDR3 sequences, under 40% of them seen only once. The specimen sequenced was blood. The receptors shown here come from a man between 18 and 29 years old in good health.

This rearrangement joins TRBV7-9 to TRBJ2-5; D is ambiguous. CDR1 and CDR2 (germline): SEHNR, FQNEAQ (reference sequence). With 4 bases removed from V and 13 bases from J, the gap between germline ends came to 22 bases. The CDR3 runs 14 residues. The CDR3 nucleotides are TGTGCCAGCAGCTCCGGTTCTAGGACCTACGAGCGGTACTTC. This encodes CASSSGSRTYERYF.

The genes are TRBV4-2 and TRBJ1-5; D is possibly TRBD1 (6 bases). The CDR3 extends over 17 amino acids. Germline CDR1 LGHNA, CDR2 YNFKEQ. The ends were cut back, 0 bases at V and 3 bases at J, with 15 bases in the middle. The DNA of the CDR3 is TGTGCCAGCAGCCAAGAGGGGGCAGGGCTTCCCAATCAGCCCCAGCATTTT. This translates into CASSQEGAGLPNQPQHF.

This clonotype was detected a few times. The chain combines TRBV7-9 with TRBJ1-1; tentative D call: TRBD1 (5 bases). Per germline, CDR1 SEHNR and CDR2 FQNEAQ (reference sequence). V lost 5 bases and J 0 bases, leaving 19 bases between the germline ends. The CDR3 loop spans 17 amino acids. The CDR3, as DNA: TGTGCCAGCAGCCCCTGGGGGGATCAGAGTATGAACACTGAAGCTTTCTTT. Translated: CASSPWGDQSMNTEAFF.

As to this clonotype: Germline and junction disagree at one end, which may indicate a read error. The V call is TRBV6-2 or TRBV6-3, the J call TRBJ1-1; perhaps TRBD1 as D (6 bases). Germline values: CDR1 MNHEY, CDR2 SVGEGT. The CDR3 consists of 14 residues. CDR3 DNA sequence: TGTGCCAGCAGTTATGGACAGCCGAACACTGGAGCTTTCTTT. As protein: CASSYGQPNTGAFF.

This clonotype has more than one count but fewer than ten. The rearrangement uses TRBV7-2 and TRBJ1-2; D may be TRBD1 (5 bases). Germline-derived CDR1 and CDR2 are SGHTA and FQGNSA. This CDR3 has 16 amino acids. Trimming shortened V by 5 bases and J by 4 bases, and 20 bases separated the two germline ends. Written as DNA, the CDR3 is TGTGCCAGCAGCCCCAGTAGTGGGGGGGTCAGCTATGGCTACACCTTC. Its translation: CASSPSSGGVSYGYTF.

This chain connects TRBV5-5 to TRBJ2-1; 7 nucleotides match TRBD2. Germline CDR1 and CDR2: SGHKS and YYEKEE (reference sequence). The J segment lost 5 bases and the V segment lost 2 bases, leaving 7 bases of the junction unmatched. The CDR3 covers 15 residues. The CDR3, as DNA: TGTGCCAGCAGCTTCGAGACTAGCCCCAACAATGAGCAGTTCTTC. Protein sequence: CASSFETSPNNEQFF.

CDR3 region: CASSPRVEYGYTF. In DNA, the CDR3 is TGTGCCAGCAGCCCGAGAGTGGAGTATGGCTACACCTTC. The chain uses TRBV7-9 and TRBJ1-2; D unclear. From germline, CDR1 is SEHNR and CDR2 FQNEAQ (reference sequence). The length of the CDR3 is 13 residues. V lost 5 bases and J 5 bases, leaving 12 bases between the germline ends.

Points on this clonotype: One end of the junction does not line up with germline, which may come from a read error. This chain uses TRBV10-3 with TRBJ1-5; 7 positions match TRBD1. Per germline, CDR1 ENHRY and CDR2 SYGVKD. The CDR3 is made up of 14 amino acids. The CDR3 DNA reads TGTGCCATCAGAGGGACAGCTAGCAATCGGCCCCAGCATTTT. Its translation: CAIRGTASNRPQHF.

This clonotype showed up just a few times. The chain uses TRBV7-2 and TRBJ1-5, with D perhaps matching TRBD1 (5 bases). Trimming pared 2 bases from V and 6 bases from J, leaving 14 bases between. This CDR3 contains 15 residues. Germline values: CDR1 SGHTA, CDR2 FQGNSA. CDR3 in amino acids: CASSLTAGPGQPQHF. Here the CDR3 DNA reads TGTGCCAGCAGCTTAACGGCGGGGCCGGGTCAGCCCCAGCATTTT.

This clonotype was counted a few times. The chain recombines TRBV11-1 with TRBJ1-2; D is perhaps TRBD1 (6 bases). Deletions cut 5 bases from V and 2 bases from J, with 12 bases between. The CDR3 is 14 amino acids. Germline CDR1 is SGHAT and CDR2 is FQDESV (reference sequence). For the CDR3, the DNA is TGTGCCAGCAGCAAGGACAGATTAAACTATGGCTACACCTTC. It codes for CASSKDRLNYGYTF.

Many counts were recorded for this clonotype. The chain couples TRBV29-1 to TRBJ2-5, with D unclear. CDR1 is SQVTM and CDR2 is ANQGSEA in the germline V gene. The CDR3 spans 13 residues. The V gene lost 0 bases and the J gene lost 5 bases, with 10 bases spanning the gap. DNA for the CDR3: TGCAGCGTTGAAGATCCCGGGTCCGAGACCCAGTACTTC. It encodes CSVEDPGSETQYF. The full variable domain, with the rest looked up from reference TRBV29-1 and TRBJ2-5, is SAVISQKPSRDICQRGTSLTIQCQVDSQVTMMFWYRQQPGQSLTLIATANQGSEATYESGFVIDKFPISRPNLTFSTLTVSNMSPEDSSIYLCSVEDPGSETQYFGPGTRLLVL.

In its sample, this clonotype was seen once. The chain has TRBV12-3 or TRBV12-4 and TRBJ2-2; D gene unclear. The CDR3 is 18 residues long. Trimming removed 6 bases at V and 0 bases at J, with 20 bases between. CDR3 region: CASRLLAWPEPNTGELFF. CDR3 in DNA: TGTGCCAGCAGGCTATTGGCCTGGCCGGAGCCGAACACCGGGGAGCTGTTTTTT.

The chain carries TRBV12-3 or TRBV12-4 and TRBJ2-3, with a possible D match to TRBD2 (5 bases). The ends were cut back, 7 bases at V and 2 bases at J, with 7 bases in the middle. The CDR3 has 12 residues. CDR3: CASNGNTDTQYF. The CDR3 nucleotides read TGTGCCAGCAACGGGAACACAGATACGCAGTATTTT.

This clonotype was detected many times. The rearrangement joins TRBV29-1 to TRBJ2-1; D is possibly TRBD2 (6 bases). This CDR3 has 14 amino acids. Germline V gene data show CDR1 as SQVTM and CDR2 as ANQGSEA. Trimming removed 4 bases from V and 1 base from J, with 11 bases in between. The CDR3 region has the DNA TGCAGCGTTGCAGTCGGGGGTTCCTACAATGAGCAGTTCTTC. It specifies CSVAVGGSYNEQFF.

This clonotype was detected many times. The chain uses TRBV29-1 and TRBJ2-1; D tentatively reads TRBD1 or TRBD2 (5 bases each). Trimming cost V 4 bases and J 4 bases, with 14 bases left between them. CDR1 is SQVTM, CDR2 ANQGSEA, per germline. The CDR3 is 14 amino acids. The CDR3 nucleotides read TGCAGCGTTGGGGGCACAGCGGTTTACAATGAGCAGTTCTTC. Encoded protein: CSVGGTAVYNEQFF.

This clonotype was found a few times. The chain combines TRBV4-2 with TRBJ2-5; D is uncertain. CDR3 length: 17 residues. Trimming stripped 0 bases from V and 0 bases from J, with 14 bases between. Germline V gene sequence: CDR1 LGHNA, CDR2 YNFKEQ. Written as DNA, the CDR3 is TGTGCCAGCAGCCAAGATGTAATTGGGCAGAACCAAGAGACCCAGTACTTC. Translating it yields CASSQDVIGQNQETQYF.

The V gene is TRBV20-1, the J gene TRBJ1-6, with unresolved D. CDR3 size: 11 residues. CDR1 and CDR2 (germline): DFQATT, SNEGSKA (reference sequence). V shed 4 bases and J shed 16 bases, with 14 bases lying between them. The CDR3 sequence: CSANPILALHF. The CDR3 bases are TGCAGTGCTAACCCAATCCTGGCTCTCCACTTT.

The V gene is TRBV29-1, the J gene TRBJ1-1; D may be TRBD1 (5 bases). This CDR3 has 15 residues. The V end lost 2 bases, the J end lost 1 base, and 14 bases lay between the germline ends. Germline V gene lookup returns CDR1 SQVTM and CDR2 ANQGSEA. CDR3 DNA sequence: TGCAGCGTTGAAACTCAGAGGGGCACGAACACTGAAGCTTTCTTT. The encoded protein is CSVETQRGTNTEAFF.

The genes are TRBV6-5 and TRBJ2-3; D is unclear. The CDR3 loop spans 15 amino acids. Germline CDR1 and CDR2: MNHEY and SVGAGI. The germline V and J ends were trimmed by 2 bases and 1 base, with 10 bases remaining between them. CDR3 region: CASSYPASGTDTQYF. As DNA, the CDR3 is TGTGCCAGCAGTTACCCCGCTTCTGGCACAGATACGCAGTATTTT.

The chain combines TRBV6-5 with TRBJ2-3; TRBD1 might be the D (6 bases). Germline values: CDR1 MNHEY, CDR2 SVGAGI. Trimming pared 5 bases from V and 1 base from J, leaving 16 bases between. The CDR3 is made up of 16 amino acids. The CDR3 coding sequence is TGTGCCAGCAGTCCCTCCCAGGGGTTGGGCACAGATACGCAGTATTTT. Its translation is CASSPSQGLGTDTQYF.

This clonotype was seen more than once but under ten times. The genes are TRBV9 and TRBJ1-4; D possibly corresponds to TRBD1 (5 bases). The CDR3 loop spans 15 amino acids. Trimming shortened V by 4 bases and J by 4 bases, and 14 bases separated the two germline ends. Germline-derived CDR1 and CDR2 are SGDLS and YYNGEE. DNA of the CDR3: TGTGCCAGCAGCAAACCCGGGACGGATAATGAAAAACTGTTTTTT. Translation gives CASSKPGTDNEKLFF.